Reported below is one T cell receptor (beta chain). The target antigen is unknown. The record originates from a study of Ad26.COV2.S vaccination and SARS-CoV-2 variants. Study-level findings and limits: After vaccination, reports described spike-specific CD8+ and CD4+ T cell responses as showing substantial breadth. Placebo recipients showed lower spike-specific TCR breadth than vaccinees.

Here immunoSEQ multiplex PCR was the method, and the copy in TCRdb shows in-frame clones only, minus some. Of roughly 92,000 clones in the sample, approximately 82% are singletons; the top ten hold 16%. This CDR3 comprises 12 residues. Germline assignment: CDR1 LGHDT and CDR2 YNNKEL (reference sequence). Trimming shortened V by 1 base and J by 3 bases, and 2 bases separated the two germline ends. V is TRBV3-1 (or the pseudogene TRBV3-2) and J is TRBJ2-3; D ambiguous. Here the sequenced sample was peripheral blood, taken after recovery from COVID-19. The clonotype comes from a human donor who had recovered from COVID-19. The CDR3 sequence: CASSQATDTQYF. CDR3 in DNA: TGTGCCAGCAGCCAAGCGACAGATACGCAGTATTTT.